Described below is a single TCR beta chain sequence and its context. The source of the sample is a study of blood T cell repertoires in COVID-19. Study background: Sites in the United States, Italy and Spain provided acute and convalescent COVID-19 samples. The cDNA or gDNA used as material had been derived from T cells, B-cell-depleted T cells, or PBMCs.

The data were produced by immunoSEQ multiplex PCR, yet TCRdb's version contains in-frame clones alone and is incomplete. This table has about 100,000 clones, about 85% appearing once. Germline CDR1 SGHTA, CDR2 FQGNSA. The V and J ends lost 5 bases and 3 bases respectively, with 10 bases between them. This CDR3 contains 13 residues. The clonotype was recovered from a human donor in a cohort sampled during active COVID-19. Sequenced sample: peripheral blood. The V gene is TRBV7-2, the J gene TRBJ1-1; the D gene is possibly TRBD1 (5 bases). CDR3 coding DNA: TGTGCCAGCAGCGTTATCAGGGACACTGAAGCTTTCTTT. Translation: CASSVIRDTEAFF. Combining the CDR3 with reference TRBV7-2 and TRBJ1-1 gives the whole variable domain GAGVSQSPSNKVTEKGKDVELRCDPISGHTALYWYRQSLGQGLEFLIYFQGNSAPDKSGLPSDRFSAERTGGSVSTLTIQRTQQEDSAVYLCASSVIRDTEAFFGQGTRLTVV.